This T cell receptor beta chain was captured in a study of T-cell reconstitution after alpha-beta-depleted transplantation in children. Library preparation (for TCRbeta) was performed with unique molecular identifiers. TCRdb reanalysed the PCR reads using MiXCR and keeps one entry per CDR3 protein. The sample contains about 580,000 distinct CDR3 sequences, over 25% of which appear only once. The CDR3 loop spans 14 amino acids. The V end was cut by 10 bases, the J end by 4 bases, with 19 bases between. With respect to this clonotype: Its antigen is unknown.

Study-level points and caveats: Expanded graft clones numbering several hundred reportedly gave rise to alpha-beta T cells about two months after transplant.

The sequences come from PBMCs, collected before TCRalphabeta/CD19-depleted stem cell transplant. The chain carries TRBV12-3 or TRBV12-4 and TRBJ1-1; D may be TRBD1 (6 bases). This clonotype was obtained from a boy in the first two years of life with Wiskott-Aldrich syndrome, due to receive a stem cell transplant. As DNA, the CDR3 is TGTGCCACCCACCCGGGACAAGGGACCACTGAAGCTTTCTTT. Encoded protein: CATHPGQGTTEAFF.